This T cell receptor beta chain was identified in a study of blood T cell repertoires in COVID-19. For the study at large: Samples came from the United States, Italy and Spain, spanning acute and convalescent COVID-19.

Authors' analysis steps: Amplification from reference gene primers served as the basis for estimated nucleated cell counts. Here immunoSEQ multiplex PCR was the method, and the copy in TCRdb shows in-frame clones only, minus some. The V and J calls and the clone size are those of that table, but D and trimming were determined from the DNA. Among around 180,000 clones, around 80% were seen once, and the ten largest hold approximately 12%. The J segment lost 13 bases and the V segment lost 6 bases, leaving 5 bases of the junction unmatched. The CDR3 contains 10 residues. Germline V CDR1 and CDR2: MNHEY, SVGAGI. Two consecutive negative NP/OP PCR tests, clearance, or resolved symptoms defined Cohort 3 recovery.

The receptor comes from a man in his fifties who had recovered from COVID-19. The J gene is TRBJ2-7, the V gene TRBV6-5, with 8 bases aligning to TRBD1. Sequenced sample: PBMCs or T cells enriched from blood (not recorded which). In nucleotides, the CDR3 is TGTGCCAGCAGGGACAGGGTTAACTACTTC. Translating gives CASRDRVNYF.